This T cell receptor beta chain was captured in a study of T cell changes during pregnancy in multiple sclerosis. Repertoires were generated with immunoSEQ multiplex PCR, while TCRdb's copy carries only in-frame clones and drops some. The sample has some 77,000 clones, approximately 92% seen once; the top ten hold 2% to 2.5%. V lost 3 bases to trimming and J lost 2 bases, with 14 bases between them. The CDR3 covers 15 residues. The germline V gene has CDR1 SGDLS and CDR2 YYNGEE. This chain joins TRBV9 and TRBJ1-1, with a tentative D call TRBD1 (5 bases). The sequence was obtained from a female donor in good health, enrolled as a control in a pregnancy study. The sample was peripheral blood, taken in the second trimester of pregnancy. The CDR3 spells CASSATGGVNTEAFF. DNA of the CDR3: TGTGCCAGCAGCGCAACGGGGGGGGTTAACACTGAAGCTTTCTTT.